The sequence of this T cell receptor beta chain was determined in a study of blood T cells in healthy people across ages. Study context: Using template switching, researchers captured about one barcoded beta molecule for each two T cells.

It was with a sample-barcoded 5' primer and a J-beta primer mix that a second PCR of roughly 7 to 12 cycles was run. TCRdb reanalysed the 5' RACE reads using MiXCR and keeps one entry per CDR3 protein. Of over 450,000 distinct CDR3 sequences listed, 24% are singletons. PBMCs numbering at least 6 million were isolated per sample. This clonotype has a single count. What it recognizes is unknown. V was trimmed by 8 bases and J by 4 bases, leaving 6 bases between them. Per the germline V gene, CDR1 is SEHNR and CDR2 is FQNEAQ (reference sequence). The CDR3 is made up of 11 amino acids. Study outcomes and limitations: Donor CMV status was unknown, possibly confounding expanded clonotype changes.

This sample also appeared in a second study, on T cells of mothers and their children. Per that paper: Each donor was one of three healthy Caucasian mothers or one of their six children.

This receptor was obtained from a boy aged 5-17 years in good health. The sequencing input was blood. The rearrangement joins TRBV7-9 to TRBJ1-3, with D hard to call. The CDR3 reads CASLWGNTIYF. The DNA of the CDR3 is TGTGCCAGCCTCTGGGGAAACACCATATATTTT.